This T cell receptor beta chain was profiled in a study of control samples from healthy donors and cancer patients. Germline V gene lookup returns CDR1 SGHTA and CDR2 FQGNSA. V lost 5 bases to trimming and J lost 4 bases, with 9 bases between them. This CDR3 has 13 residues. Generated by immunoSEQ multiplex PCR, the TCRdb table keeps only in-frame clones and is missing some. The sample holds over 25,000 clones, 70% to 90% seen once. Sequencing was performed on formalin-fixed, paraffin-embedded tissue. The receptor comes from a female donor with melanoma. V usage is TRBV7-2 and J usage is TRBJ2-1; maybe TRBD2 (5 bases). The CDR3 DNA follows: TGTGCCAGCAGCCCCCGGACTTACAATGAGCAGTTCTTC. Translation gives CASSPRTYNEQFF. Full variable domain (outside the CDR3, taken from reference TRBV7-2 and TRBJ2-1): GAGVSQSPSNKVTEKGKDVELRCDPISGHTALYWYRQSLGQGLEFLIYFQGNSAPDKSGLPSDRFSAERTGGSVSTLTIQRTQQEDSAVYLCASSPRTYNEQFFGPGTRLTVL.